This T cell receptor (beta chain) was documented in a study of T cell responses to AZD1222 COVID-19 vaccine. Sequenced by immunoSEQ multiplex PCR; TCRdb stores in-frame clones only, minus some. The data contain 120,000 or so clones, approximately 90% of them singletons. The CDR3 length is 15 residues. The germline gives CDR1 GTSNPN, CDR2 SVGIG (reference sequence). V trimming: 4 bases; J trimming: 3 bases; junction bases outside the gene matches: 8. Study outcomes and limitations: Unmutated regions of variants are reportedly targeted by nearly half of spike-specific TCRs.

For this clone: The antigen is undetermined.

V usage is TRBV30 and J usage is TRBJ2-2; 7 bases align to TRBD1. This receptor was identified in an adult in good health. This sample comprised peripheral blood, obtained on day 0 of AZD1222 vaccination. In DNA, the CDR3 is TGTGCCTGGACCGAGCCGGGACAGCACACCGGGGAGCTGTTTTTT. Its translation is CAWTEPGQHTGELFF.